This TCR beta chain is drawn from a study of T cell responses to AZD1222 COVID-19 vaccine (dated by TCRdb to the early 2020s). Turning to the overall study: AZD1222 recipients given second doses at about 4 weeks or at about 12 weeks were pooled, since spike-specific TCR depth and breadth were not found to differ between the two schedules. A total of roughly 240 trial participants underwent TCR sequencing, of whom about 200 received two doses of AZD1222 and some 26 received two doses of the MenACWY control vaccine. Trial participants were enrolled into age subgroups of 18-55, 56-69 and 70-plus years, which contained 148, 28 and 57 TCR-sequenced participants, respectively. Broad study findings and their caveats: Nearly half of unique spike-specific TCRs reportedly recognized epitopes outside regions mutated in the B.1.351 and B.1.1.7 variants. Only five or six AZD1222 recipients were SARS-CoV-2 seropositive at baseline, limiting conclusions about previously exposed vaccinees. After two AZD1222 doses, both the breadth and the depth of spike-specific TCRs were significantly higher than at day 0 and than in MenACWY recipients. Because no day 14 peak-response samples were available, repertoires were characterized only after the peak T cell response. Most participants were white British and females outnumbered males, and the authors suggested that clonal diversity may have been underestimated. The 56-69-year group was small, and its depth increase did not reach significance, likely because of low power. CD4 TCRs associated with the vaccine covered the entire spike protein, and the dominant responses were in regions 160-218 and 743-854.

To note about this clone: Its antigen is not yet known. Within one base of it there is no much larger clone, and no base qualities were kept.

V is clipped by 0 bases and J by 4 bases, and the sequence between their germline boundaries is 0 bases long. From cysteine to phenylalanine, the CDR3 is 10 amino acids long. Only the CDR3 region is kept as DNA, spanning 30 bases read in frame from base 1. CDR1 GTSNPN and CDR2 SVGIG are derived from the germline V gene (reference sequence). The CDR3 regions of human TCRbeta chains were subjected to immunosequencing. Concerning the study's data processing: TCRs in the repertoires were matched against a reference library of SARS-CoV-2-specific TCRs that had been generated with the MIRA antigen-specificity platform. Breadth meant the fraction of unique TCRs that were SARS-CoV-2-associated, whereas depth meant the fraction of total T cells that were SARS-CoV-2-associated. Using the MIRA data, each spike-specific TCR was mapped to the spike region that the TCR reacts to and placed in a CD4 or CD8 class. Log10-transformed breadth and depth values were compared by one-way ANOVA with Sidak's multiple comparisons tests. TCRdb limited this immuneACCESS table to in-frame rearrangements with V and J called. A share of clones is missing; checked studies link under half to unresolved V genes, and the rest is unexplained. That table furnishes V, J and clone size, whereas the DNA furnished D and trimming. For this sample the table gives approximately 130,000 clones, of which 93% were detected only once. The ten biggest clones cover 2.5% to 4% of the sample.

Sample time point, as interpreted from the label and publication: baseline before first vaccination. Vaccinee samples came from UK trials COV001 and COV002, including a single-blind randomized controlled phase 2/3 trial of AZD1222 (ChAdOx1 nCoV-19) in healthy adults. For TCRbeta chain sequencing, PBMC samples from trial participants were taken at day 0 and at day 28 after the second dose. This TCR derives from an adult in good health. The chain uses TRBV30 and TRBJ2-5, with no reliable assignment of the D segment. Sample: peripheral blood, taken on day 0 of AZD1222 vaccination. The DNA reads as follows: TGTGCCTGGAGTGTAGAGACCCAGTACTTC. It translates as CAWSVETQYF. The CDR3, completed at both ends by the reference TRBV30 and TRBJ2-5 genes, gives the full variable domain SQTIHQWPATLVQPVGSPLSLECTVEGTSNPNLYWYRQAAGRGLQLLFYSVGIGQISSEVPQNLSASRPQDRQFILSSKKLLLSDSGFYLCAWSVETQYFGPGTRLLVL.